This T cell receptor beta chain was sequenced for a study of response to subunit inactivated influenza vaccine. Overall study findings and caveats: A suggestion made by the authors is that each seasonal influenza vaccination recruits few new T cells.

On this clonotype: Its antigen is undetermined.

TCRdb redid the calling of the RT-PCR reads with MiXCR, one entry per CDR3 protein. The sample carries 590,000 or so distinct CDR3 sequences, 12% to 15% recorded once. Germline CDR1 and CDR2: LGHNA and YNFKEQ. This CDR3 has 15 amino acids. The ends were cut back, 0 bases at V and 5 bases at J, with 11 bases in the middle. The sample consisted of PBMCs from blood, taken less than 15 days before vaccination. This chain joins TRBV4-2 and TRBJ1-5; D perhaps matches TRBD1 (5 bases). This clonotype was sampled from a man aged 50-60 years who received an inactivated influenza vaccine. The CDR3 DNA reads TGTGCCAGCAGCCAAGATCGAAGGGGCCATCAGCCCCAGCATTTT. Translated: CASSQDRRGHQPQHF.